This T cell receptor beta chain emerged from a study of regulatory T cells in long-lasting Graves disease. Both iRepertoire HTBI primers and Arm-PCR of CDR3 regions were used to build the TCR beta libraries. TCRdb analysed the multiplex PCR reads with MiXCR anew, one entry per CDR3 protein. The sample records around 400,000 distinct CDR3 sequences, around 15% being singletons. V trimming: 3 bases; J trimming: 4 bases; junction bases outside the gene matches: 11. Germline V lookup: CDR1 MNHGY, CDR2 SVAAGI. The CDR3 spans 16 residues. Described time point: newly diagnosed GD, antithyroid drugs for less than 3 months. RNA isolated from PBMCs was used to make the TCR library. This clonotype was counted ten times or more. The antigen remains undetermined. Study-wide findings and caveats: Under persistent disease, TRBV28, TRBJ1-2 and TRBJ2-5 were used preferentially.

The V gene is TRBV6-9, the J gene TRBJ1-2; 7 bases agree with TRBD1. Here the sequenced sample was peripheral blood mononuclear cells (PBMCs), taken at new diagnosis, from a patient treated with antithyroid drugs. The clonotype originates from a female donor with Graves disease. This CDR3 is CASSYSAGTASYGYTF. CDR3 coding DNA: TGTGCCAGCAGTTACTCAGCCGGGACAGCCAGCTATGGCTACACCTTC.